Each of the 3 T cell receptor beta chains below was sequenced from the same sample in a study of CD8 T cells in Susac syndrome. With random hexamers, 0.5 to 1 ug RNA was reverse transcribed. TCRdb used MiXCR to reprocess the immunoSEQ multiplex PCR reads, holding one entry per CDR3 protein. The sample records roughly 400,000 distinct CDR3 sequences, more than 80% being singletons. The sample taken for sequencing was CD8+ T cells from PBMCs. The source is a human donor with multiple sclerosis.

The V call is TRBV7-9, the J call TRBJ2-1; D gene unclear. The CDR3 has 12 residues. CDR1 SEHNR and CDR2 FQNEAQ come from the germline V gene (reference sequence). Trimming removed 2 bases at V and 8 bases at J, with 7 bases between. DNA for the CDR3: TGTGCCAGCAGCTTACCGGGCCATGAGCAGTTCTTC. It is translated as CASSLPGHEQFF.

This chain joins TRBV19 and TRBJ1-1; TRBD1 might be the D (5 bases). Germline values: CDR1 LNHDA, CDR2 SQIVND (reference sequence). V gave up 5 bases and J gave up 1 base, with 14 bases separating them. The CDR3 extends over 15 amino acids. The CDR3 region has the DNA TGTGCCAGTAGTGGATCGGCGGGGCCGAACACTGAAGCTTTCTTT. Translated, it gives CASSGSAGPNTEAFF.

The chain is built from TRBV12-3 or TRBV12-4 and TRBJ2-7, with D perhaps matching TRBD1 (5 bases). The CDR3 extends over 13 amino acids. V lost 4 bases, J lost 4 bases, and 11 bases lay in between. CDR3 region: CASSSGWGYEQYF. The CDR3 nucleotides are TGTGCCAGCAGTTCAGGGTGGGGTTACGAGCAGTACTTC.